The 31 T cell receptor beta chains below all came from one sample that was sequenced in a study of blood T cell repertoires in COVID-19. The repertoire was sequenced with immunoSEQ multiplex PCR; TCRdb's copy has only in-frame clones and lacks some. In the table there are approximately 230,000 clones, 82% of which are singletons. Specimen: PBMCs or T cells enriched from blood (not recorded which). All receptors derive from a man between 40 and 49 years old who had recovered from COVID-19.

This clone was found once. V gene TRBV12-3 or TRBV12-4 combines with J gene TRBJ1-1; D uncertain. Trimming removed 3 bases from V and 7 bases from J, with 12 bases in between. The CDR3 extends over 13 amino acids. The CDR3 reads CASSFISRGEAFF. The CDR3 coding sequence is TGTGCCAGCAGTTTTATTTCGCGGGGTGAAGCTTTCTTT.

The rearrangement links TRBV24-1 to TRBJ2-1, with a weak D call TRBD2 (5 bases). Trimming left V 1 base short and J 4 bases short, with 13 bases between. The V gene's germline CDR1 is KGHDR and CDR2 SFDVKD. This CDR3 region has 16 residues. The DNA for the CDR3 is TGTGCCACCAGTGATTTAAGAGCGGCAGCTTACAATGAGCAGTTCTTC. This sequence encodes CATSDLRAAAYNEQFF.

This clone was counted once. The rearrangement uses TRBV25-1 and TRBJ1-6; TRBD1 matches at 7 bases. V was pared by 4 bases and J by 5 bases, with 5 bases of the junction left unmatched. CDR1 MGHDK and CDR2 SYGVNS come from the germline V gene. There are 15 residues in the CDR3. The CDR3, as DNA: TGTGCCAGCAGTGGGGGACAGCTGAATAATTCACCCCTCCACTTT. It encodes CASSGGQLNNSPLHF. The full variable domain, completed using reference TRBV25-1 and TRBJ1-6, is EADIYQTPRYLVIGTGKKITLECSQTMGHDKMYWYQQDPGMELHLIHYSYGVNSTEKGDLSSESTVSRIRTEHFPLTLESARPSHTSQYLCASSGGQLNNSPLHFGNGTRLTVT.

The rearrangement joins TRBV5-1 to TRBJ2-7; 7 nucleotides line up with TRBD1. CDR3 size: 14 residues. J was trimmed by 5 bases and V by 4 bases; bases with no gene match: 9. Germline V lookup: CDR1 SGHRS, CDR2 YFSETQ. CDR3 loop: CASSPQPTGDEQYF. The CDR3 coding sequence is TGCGCCAGCAGCCCTCAACCTACAGGGGACGAGCAGTACTTC.

The chain recombines TRBV5-6 with TRBJ1-1; tentatively, D is TRBD1 (5 bases). Trimming shortened V by 2 bases and J by 1 base, and 6 bases separated the two germline ends. The CDR3 extends over 13 amino acids. Per the germline V gene, CDR1 is SGHDT and CDR2 is YYEEEE. The CDR3 region has the DNA TGTGCCAGCAGCTTCCAGGGGAACACTGAAGCTTTCTTT. Its protein product is CASSFQGNTEAFF. Looking up the rest from reference TRBV5-6 and TRBJ1-1 gives the full variable domain: DAGVTQSPTHLIKTRGQQVTLRCSPKSGHDTVSWYQQALGQGPQFIFQYYEEEERQRGNFPDRFSGHQFPNYSSELNVNALLLGDSALYLCASSFQGNTEAFFGQGTRLTVV.

The chain recombines TRBV29-1 with TRBJ1-5, with 9 bases identical to TRBD1. Germline CDR1 reads SQVTM; CDR2 reads ANQGSEA. The CDR3 length is 14 residues. Trimming at V came to 4 bases and at J to 5 bases, leaving 6 bases not matched to a gene. This chain's CDR3 is CSVGGTGPYQPQHF. CDR3 nucleotide sequence: TGCAGCGTTGGCGGGACAGGGCCTTATCAGCCCCAGCATTTT.

This clone was detected once. J is TRBJ1-5 and V is TRBV18; D remains ambiguous. CDR3 length: 15 residues. Germline CDR1 reads KGHSH; CDR2 reads LQKENI. With 2 bases removed from V and 5 bases from J, the gap between germline ends came to 13 bases. CDR3 bases: TGTGCCAGCTCACCAGCCTCGGGTGAGGATCAGCCCCAGCATTTT. Translated, it gives CASSPASGEDQPQHF.

This sequence joins TRBV9 and TRBJ1-2, with a possible D match to TRBD1 (6 bases). The V gene's germline CDR1 is SGDLS and CDR2 YYNGEE. CDR3 length: 15 residues. With 0 bases removed from V and 3 bases from J, the gap between germline ends came to 12 bases. For the CDR3, the DNA is TGTGCCAGCAGCGTAGGGCAGGGGAACCACTATGGCTACACCTTC. Encoded protein: CASSVGQGNHYGYTF.

A few counts support this clone. The rearrangement joins TRBV12-3 or TRBV12-4 to TRBJ2-2, with no clear D. This CDR3 region has 13 residues. V lost 3 bases and J lost 5, with 7 bases in between. The CDR3 region is CASSFSRTGELFF. DNA of the CDR3: TGTGCCAGCAGTTTCTCCCGGACCGGGGAGCTGTTTTTT.

The rearrangement joins TRBV5-1 to TRBJ1-1; D is uncertain. V dropped 5 bases and J dropped 4 bases, with 18 bases sitting between them. CDR3 length equals 15 residues. Germline V gene lookup returns CDR1 SGHRS and CDR2 YFSETQ. The CDR3 DNA is TGCGCCAGCAGGCCCTTCGACGGGGTAGTCACTGAAGCTTTCTTT. As protein: CASRPFDGVVTEAFF.

V is TRBV4-1 and J is TRBJ2-5; 8 nucleotides match TRBD2. The CDR3 length is 14 residues. Germline V gene lookup returns CDR1 MGHRA and CDR2 YSYEKL. J was trimmed by 8 bases and V by 1 base; bases with no gene match: 6. Here the CDR3 DNA reads TGCGCCAGCAGCCAAGTTGGTAGCGGGGAAACCCAGTACTTC. As protein: CASSQVGSGETQYF.

The chain is built from TRBV5-1 and TRBJ2-3; 7 nucleotides line up with TRBD2. Trimming took 6 bases from V and 2 from J; bases not matched to a gene: 9. In germline, CDR1 is SGHRS, CDR2 YFSETQ. The CDR3 consists of 15 residues. The CDR3 protein is CASILGAGFTDTQYF. For the CDR3, the DNA is TGCGCCAGCATCCTGGGAGCGGGGTTCACAGATACGCAGTATTTT.

The J gene is TRBJ1-5, the V gene TRBV10-3; D ambiguous. V was shortened by 3 bases and J by 2 bases, with 2 bases between the two germline ends. CDR1 is ENHRY, CDR2 SYGVKD, per germline. The CDR3 spans 12 residues. The CDR3 bases are TGTGCCATCAGTGACGGCAATCAGCCCCAGCATTTT. Encoded protein: CAISDGNQPQHF.

The V and J genes are TRBV5-1 and TRBJ2-6; TRBD2 might be the D (5 bases). CDR3 length: 17 residues. Germline V gene lookup returns CDR1 SGHRS and CDR2 YFSETQ. Trimming pared 1 base from V and 1 base from J, leaving 12 bases between. The CDR3 coding sequence is TGCGCCAGCAGCTTGTACCAATCGGGGTCTGGGGCCAACGTCCTGACTTTC. Protein product: CASSLYQSGSGANVLTF.

This clone was recorded once. V and J are TRBV24-1 and TRBJ1-2; possibly TRBD1 for D (5 bases). The germline V and J ends were trimmed by 7 bases and 2 bases, with 13 bases remaining between them. The CDR3 has 14 residues. Germline V gene data show CDR1 as KGHDR and CDR2 as SFDVKD. DNA of the CDR3: TGTGCCACCAGCGCCGGGGGTTTAAACTATGGCTACACCTTC. Protein: CATSAGGLNYGYTF.

The rearrangement uses TRBV28 and TRBJ1-6; TRBD1 matches at 10 bases. With V trimmed by 6 bases and J by 7 bases, 6 bases remained unmatched. This CDR3 comprises 15 residues. Germline CDR1 and CDR2: MDHEN and SYDVKM. The CDR3 coding sequence is TGTGCCAGCAGGACGGGACAGGGGAGGAATTCACCCCTCCACTTT. It is translated as CASRTGQGRNSPLHF.

The chain recombines TRBV10-3 with TRBJ2-2; TRBD1 matches at 9 bases. V shed 4 bases and J 6 bases; nucleotides not matched to a gene: 9. CDR1 is ENHRY, CDR2 SYGVKD, per germline. The length of the CDR3 is 16 residues. The CDR3 DNA reads as TGTGCCATCAGTGCGAAATTACAGGGGGCGGCCGGGGAGCTGTTTTTT. Translation: CAISAKLQGAAGELFF.

The gene calls are TRBV23-1 and TRBJ1-5; 7 positions match TRBD1. TRBV23-1 is classed as an ORF, of uncertain function. J lost 5 bases, V lost 4 bases, and 2 bases had no gene match. The CDR3 is 13 residues long. CDR3 region: CASSPTGDQPQHF. Written as DNA, the CDR3 is TGCGCCAGCAGTCCAACAGGGGATCAGCCCCAGCATTTT.

The J gene is TRBJ2-6, the V gene TRBV30; 7 bases match TRBD1. Trimming at V came to 7 bases and at J to 0 bases, leaving 9 bases not matched to a gene. Per the germline V gene, CDR1 is GTSNPN and CDR2 is SVGIG (reference sequence). The CDR3 spans 16 residues. The CDR3 nucleotides read TGTGCCTATACAGGGGCCCTCCTCTCTGGGGCCAACGTCCTGACTTTC. Translating gives CAYTGALLSGANVLTF.

The rearrangement uses TRBV7-9 and TRBJ2-3; no definite D call. This CDR3 is built from 14 residues. Per the germline V gene, CDR1 is SEHNR and CDR2 is FQNEAQ (reference sequence). V dropped 8 bases and J dropped 4 bases, with 16 bases sitting between them. CDR3 DNA sequence: TGTGCCAGCGTTCGTCGGGTTTGGCCAGATACGCAGTATTTT. Translating gives CASVRRVWPDTQYF.

The chain employs TRBV6-2 or TRBV6-3 and TRBJ2-1; D gene uncertain. The germline V gene has CDR1 MNHEY and CDR2 SVGEGT. The CDR3 is 12 residues long. Trimming took 5 bases from V and 6 from J, leaving 8 bases between them. In nucleotides, the CDR3 is TGTGCCAGCAGTGTCAGCGTCAATGAGCAGTTCTTC. Its translation is CASSVSVNEQFF.

The chain uses TRBV18 and TRBJ1-1; the D is unclear. CDR1 and CDR2 (germline): KGHSH, LQKENI. Deletions cut 2 bases from V and 1 base from J, with 11 bases between. This CDR3 region has 15 residues. CDR3 DNA: TGTGCCAGCTCACCAGGTCAGGTTAAGAACACTGAAGCTTTCTTT. Translation gives CASSPGQVKNTEAFF.

This sequence joins TRBV7-2 and TRBJ1-1; D perhaps matches TRBD1 (5 bases). This CDR3 has 15 residues. The germline gives CDR1 SGHTA, CDR2 FQGNSA. Trimming pared 5 bases from V and 3 bases from J, leaving 16 bases between. Here the CDR3 DNA reads TGTGCCAGCAGCCCGGGAGGCAGGGTCGACACTGAAGCTTTCTTT. This encodes CASSPGGRVDTEAFF.

The chain employs TRBV2 and TRBJ2-3, with 11 bases aligning to TRBD1. The germline V gene encodes CDR1 SNHLY and CDR2 FYNNEI. CDR3 size: 14 residues. V shed 6 bases and J 3 bases; nucleotides not matched to a gene: 2. The CDR3 DNA reads as TGTGCCAGCAGCCGGGACAGGGGGACAGATACGCAGTATTTT. This translates into CASSRDRGTDTQYF.

The gene calls are TRBV28 and TRBJ1-1, with 10 bases aligning to TRBD1. Trimming cost V 6 bases and J 4 bases; bases outside gene matches: 8. The CDR3 covers 15 residues. Germline V gene data show CDR1 as MDHEN and CDR2 as SYDVKM. The CDR3 DNA is TGTGCCAGCAGACCCGGGACAGGGGTAGGCACTGAAGCTTTCTTT. It encodes CASRPGTGVGTEAFF.

This rearrangement joins TRBV24-1 to TRBJ1-5; TRBD1 might be the D (6 bases). CDR1 and CDR2 from the germline V gene are KGHDR and SFDVKD. This CDR3 has 15 residues. V was cut by 3 bases and J by 5 bases, with 13 bases left in between. The CDR3 region has the DNA TGTGCCACCAGTGATGGGACCAACAGGGATCAGCCCCAGCATTTT. Translating gives CATSDGTNRDQPQHF.

With regard to this clone: The same CDR3 arises from other DNA sequences in this sample as well. V usage is TRBV5-1 and J usage is TRBJ2-5; 8 bases align to TRBD2. The CDR3 is 15 amino acids. V trimming: 0 bases; J trimming: 5 bases; junction bases outside the gene matches: 6. From germline, CDR1 is SGHRS and CDR2 YFSETQ. CDR3 protein: CASSLAGGPGETQYF. As DNA, the CDR3 is TGCGCCAGCAGCTTGGCGGGGGGGCCGGGGGAGACCCAGTACTTC.

V usage is TRBV4-2 and J usage is TRBJ2-7, with D maybe TRBD1 (5 bases). Trimming removed 0 bases at V and 0 bases at J, with 12 bases between. CDR1 is LGHNA, CDR2 YNFKEQ, per germline. The CDR3 sequence is 16 residues long. CDR3 in DNA: TGTGCCAGCAGCCAAGAAACCACAGGACCCTCCTACGAGCAGTACTTC. Translated, it gives CASSQETTGPSYEQYF.

V and J are TRBV3-1 (or the pseudogene TRBV3-2) and TRBJ2-2; D is undetermined. The CDR3 has 18 amino acids. CDR1 LGHDT and CDR2 YNNKEL come from the germline V gene (reference sequence). V dropped 8 bases and J dropped 2 bases, with 24 bases sitting between them. The CDR3 DNA reads TGTGCCAGCCCTGAGTATAGTAGCCAGCCTCTAAACACCGGGGAGCTGTTTTTT. Protein product: CASPEYSSQPLNTGELFF.

The J gene is TRBJ2-7, the V gene TRBV18; 13 bases are shared with TRBD2. V dropped 2 bases and J dropped 2; count of bases not matched to a gene: 12. The CDR3 sequence is 19 residues long. In germline, CDR1 is KGHSH, CDR2 LQKENI. The CDR3 reads CASSPRRGGGTSGTYEQYF. The CDR3 nucleotides read TGTGCCAGCTCACCAAGAAGGGGGGGCGGGACTAGCGGGACCTACGAGCAGTACTTC.

The rearrangement uses TRBV5-4 and TRBJ1-2; 10 bases are shared with TRBD1. The V segment lost 4 bases and the J segment 2 bases; nucleotides outside the gene matches: 11. CDR1 and CDR2 (germline): SGHNT, YYREEE (reference sequence). This CDR3 region has 17 residues. The CDR3 DNA is TGTGCCAGCAGCCACCGGGACAGGGGAATGATGAACTATGGCTACACCTTC. It codes for CASSHRDRGMMNYGYTF.